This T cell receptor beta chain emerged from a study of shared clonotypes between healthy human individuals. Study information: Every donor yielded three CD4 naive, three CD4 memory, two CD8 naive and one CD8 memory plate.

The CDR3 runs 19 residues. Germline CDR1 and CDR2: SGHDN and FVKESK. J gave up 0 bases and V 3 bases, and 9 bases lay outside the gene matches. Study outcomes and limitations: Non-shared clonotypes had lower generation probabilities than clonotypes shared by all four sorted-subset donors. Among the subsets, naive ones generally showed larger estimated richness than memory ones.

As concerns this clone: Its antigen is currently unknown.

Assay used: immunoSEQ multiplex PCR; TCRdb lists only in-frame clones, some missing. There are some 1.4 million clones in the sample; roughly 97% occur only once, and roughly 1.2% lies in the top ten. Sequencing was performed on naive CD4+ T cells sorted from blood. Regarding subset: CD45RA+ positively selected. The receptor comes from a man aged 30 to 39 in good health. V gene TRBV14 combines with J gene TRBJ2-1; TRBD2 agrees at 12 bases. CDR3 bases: TGTGCCAGCAGCCACGAGACTAGCGGGAGAGTCAGCTCCTACAATGAGCAGTTCTTC. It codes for CASSHETSGRVSSYNEQFF.